Each of the 22 T cell receptor beta chains below was sequenced from the same sample in a study of T-cell reconstitution after alpha-beta-depleted transplantation in children. The authors prepared the TCRbeta library with unique molecular identifiers. MiXCR, applied by TCRdb to the PCR reads, yields one record per CDR3 protein. The sample holds around 250,000 distinct CDR3 sequences, 6.5% to 10% seen once. This material consisted of PBMCs, mostly from graft donor cells, taken 180 days after TCRalphabeta/CD19-depleted stem cell transplant. The source of these receptors is a male patient aged 10 to 17 who had a stem cell transplant for acute lymphoblastic leukemia, so the T cells may come from the graft donor.

This clonotype was seen repeatedly, ten times or more. The V call is TRBV6-5, the J call TRBJ2-7; the D is unclear. CDR3 length: 16 residues. Germline V gene sequence: CDR1 MNHEY, CDR2 SVGAGI. The V end was cut by 0 bases, the J end by 2 bases, with 14 bases between. CDR3 sequence (DNA): TGTGCCAGCAGTTACTCGAAGCCCCCCTATCCCTACGAGCAGTACTTC. Its protein is CASSYSKPPYPYEQYF.

This clonotype appeared many times. This chain uses TRBV6-5 with TRBJ1-5; D remains unclear. CDR3 length: 15 residues. V gave up 2 bases and J gave up 2 bases, with 10 bases separating them. Germline V gene sequence: CDR1 MNHEY, CDR2 SVGAGI. CDR3 bases: TGTGCCAGCAGTTACAGACCGTTTGGCAATCAGCCCCAGCATTTT. This gives the protein CASSYRPFGNQPQHF.

This clonotype was picked up many times. The chain employs TRBV18 and TRBJ2-1; tentative D call: TRBD1 (5 bases). V lost 3 bases, J lost 6 bases, and 12 bases lay in between. The CDR3 spans 14 residues. CDR1 is KGHSH and CDR2 is LQKENI in the germline V gene. CDR3 nucleotide sequence: TGTGCCAGCTCACCTGGGAACAGGTTCAATGAGCAGTTCTTC. This codes for CASSPGNRFNEQFF. Looking up the rest from reference TRBV18 and TRBJ2-1 gives the full variable domain: NAGVMQNPRHLVRRRGQEARLRCSPMKGHSHVYWYRQLPEEGLKFMVYLQKENIIDESGMPKERFSAEFPKEGPSILRIQQVVRGDSAAYFCASSPGNRFNEQFFGPGTRLTVL.

This clonotype was observed many times. The chain employs TRBV3-1 and TRBJ1-1; D unresolved. The germline V gene has CDR1 LGHDT and CDR2 YNNKEL (reference sequence). Trimming left V 3 bases short and J 5 bases short, with 10 bases between. The CDR3 extends over 13 amino acids. CDR3 in DNA: TGTGCCAGCAGCCACCTTCTAGGGACTGAAGCTTTCTTT. Translating it yields CASSHLLGTEAFF.

This clonotype was detected many times. The chain joins TRBV7-2 to TRBJ1-2; TRBD1 aligns across 8 bases. The length of the CDR3 is 16 residues. V lost 4 bases to trimming and J lost 4 bases; unmatched junction nucleotides: 11. Germline values: CDR1 SGHTA, CDR2 FQGNSA. CDR3: CASSWGTGFPPYGYTF. Written as DNA, the CDR3 is TGTGCCAGCAGCTGGGGGACAGGCTTCCCTCCCTATGGCTACACCTTC.

This clonotype was recorded at least ten times. V is TRBV7-2 and J is TRBJ2-7, with 8 bases lining up with TRBD1. Looked up from germline, CDR1 is SGHTA and CDR2 is FQGNSA. There are 13 residues in the CDR3. V was pared by 3 bases and J by 7 bases, with 5 bases of the junction left unmatched. CDR3 bases: TGTGCCAGCAGCTTTCAGGGGGCGGGTGAGCAGTACTTC. This gives the protein CASSFQGAGEQYF.

This clonotype was counted ten times or more. This may stem from a read error, because a much larger clone lies one nucleotide away. This chain joins TRBV24-1 and TRBJ2-1; D remains ambiguous. Germline V gene lookup returns CDR1 KGHDR and CDR2 SFDVKD. The CDR3 is made up of 11 amino acids. V shed 3 bases and J shed 6 bases, with 2 bases lying between them. The CDR3 DNA is TGTGCCACCAGTGATCTCAATGAGCAGTTCTTC. This translates into CATSDLNEQFF.

This clonotype was observed at least ten times. The V gene is TRBV7-6, the J gene TRBJ1-6; D uncertain. CDR3 length: 14 residues. V lost 1 base to trimming and J lost 4 bases, with 5 bases between them. The germline gives CDR1 SGHVS, CDR2 FNYEAQ. CDR3 sequence: CASSLGSYNSPLHF. Here the CDR3 DNA reads TGTGCCAGCAGCTTAGGATCTTATAATTCACCCCTCCACTTT.

At least ten counts were recorded for this clonotype. V usage is TRBV27 and J usage is TRBJ2-3, with 7 bases lining up with TRBD2. This CDR3 has 14 residues. Germline loops: CDR1 MNHEY, CDR2 SMNVEV (reference sequence). V was clipped by 8 bases and J by 2 bases; unmatched bases: 7. CDR3 sequence (DNA): TGTGCCAGCCGACTAGCATTTCCCACAGATACGCAGTATTTT. This codes for CASRLAFPTDTQYF.

Many counts were recorded for this clonotype. The gene calls are TRBV12-3 or TRBV12-4 and TRBJ2-7; the match to TRBD1 covers 7 bases. The CDR3 is 13 amino acids. V was pared by 5 bases and J by 3 bases, with 4 bases of the junction left unmatched. Here the CDR3 DNA reads TGTGCCAGCAGTCCTCAGGGGGTCTACGAGCAGTACTTC. It encodes CASSPQGVYEQYF.

The CDR3 loop reads CAFSSRDRGLNRSYNEQFF. In DNA, the CDR3 is TGTGCCTTCAGTTCCCGGGACAGGGGGCTCAATAGGTCCTACAATGAGCAGTTCTTC. The chain carries TRBV12-3 or TRBV12-4 and TRBJ2-1; the match to TRBD1 covers 12 bases. V trimming: 11 bases; J trimming: 1 base; junction bases outside the gene matches: 18. CDR3 length: 19 residues.

This clonotype was seen repeatedly, ten times or more. The gene calls are TRBV2 and TRBJ2-7, with unresolved D. With 1 base removed from V and 13 bases from J, the gap between germline ends came to 11 bases. This CDR3 region has 11 residues. In germline, CDR1 is SNHLY, CDR2 FYNNEI. This CDR3 reads CASSEGGILYF. CDR3 bases: TGTGCCAGCAGTGAAGGTGGAATCCTTTACTTC.

The table lists this clonotype with many counts. V usage is TRBV10-3 and J usage is TRBJ2-5; D remains ambiguous. The V gene's germline CDR1 is ENHRY and CDR2 SYGVKD. Trimming took off 4 bases at V and 4 bases at J, with 10 bases between the two ends. The CDR3 covers 13 residues. CDR3 DNA sequence: TGTGCCATCAGTGCCCGGGCCGGAGAGACCCAGTACTTC. Translation: CAISARAGETQYF.

Many counts were recorded for this clonotype. The rearrangement uses TRBV20-1 and TRBJ2-7; D tentatively reads TRBD1 or TRBD2 (5 bases each). This CDR3 has 14 amino acids. Germline V lookup: CDR1 DFQATT, CDR2 SNEGSKA (reference sequence). V lost 3 bases, J lost 5 bases, and 17 bases lay in between. The CDR3 DNA reads as TGCAGTGCTAGTCACCCAGGGAGAGAAGACGAGCAGTACTTC. Translated, it gives CSASHPGREDEQYF.

At least ten counts were recorded for this clonotype. The J gene is TRBJ2-2, the V gene TRBV19, with 11 bases identical to TRBD2. The CDR3 has 16 amino acids. Germline V gives CDR1 LNHDA, CDR2 SQIVND (reference sequence). With 7 bases clipped from V and 4 bases from J, the junction kept 8 bases outside the gene matches. In DNA form, the CDR3 reads TGTGCCAGTACCCTGGGACTAGCGGTCAGCACCGGGGAGCTGTTTTTT. This codes for CASTLGLAVSTGELFF.

There are many counts of this clonotype. The genes are TRBV3-1 and TRBJ1-1; a weak D match, TRBD1 (5 bases). Trimming left V 1 base short and J 10 bases short, with 10 bases between. The CDR3 totals 12 residues. CDR1 and CDR2 (germline): LGHDT, YNNKEL (reference sequence). CDR3 sequence reads: CASSQGQGGAFF. The CDR3 region has the DNA TGTGCCAGCAGCCAAGGTCAGGGAGGAGCTTTCTTT.

This clonotype was seen ten or more times. The V gene is TRBV27, the J gene TRBJ2-5; possible D gene TRBD2, 6 bases. The CDR3 loop spans 14 amino acids. The V gene's germline CDR1 is MNHEY and CDR2 SMNVEV (reference sequence). V dropped 8 bases and J dropped 0 bases, with 13 bases sitting between them. The CDR3 DNA reads TGTGCCAGCTCCCCGGCGGGGTACCAAGAGACCCAGTACTTC. This sequence encodes CASSPAGYQETQYF.

The sample holds many counts of this clonotype. V gene TRBV27 combines with J gene TRBJ2-3; tentatively, D is TRBD1 (5 bases). CDR3 size: 10 residues. V lost 6 bases to trimming and J lost 11 bases, with 9 bases between them. Per the germline V gene, CDR1 is MNHEY and CDR2 is SMNVEV (reference sequence). The CDR3 DNA follows: TGTGCCAGCAGGGGGCCCAAGCAGTATTTT. As protein: CASRGPKQYF.

In this sample, this clonotype turned up many times. The chain employs TRBV2 and TRBJ1-2; D remains unclear. Germline V gene sequence: CDR1 SNHLY, CDR2 FYNNEI. This CDR3 is built from 13 residues. The germline V and J ends were trimmed by 6 bases and 4 bases, with 12 bases remaining between them. DNA of the CDR3: TGTGCCAGCAGCCGCAGACTTCTCTATGGCTACACCTTC. Protein product: CASSRRLLYGYTF.

The sample holds many counts of this clonotype. As DNA, the CDR3 is TGTGCCAGCAGTTTAGGACCGCTTTGGAATGAGCAGTTCTTC. It is translated as CASSLGPLWNEQFF. The rearrangement uses TRBV12-3 or TRBV12-4 and TRBJ2-1; the D is unclear. CDR3 length: 14 amino acids. The V and J ends lost 1 base and 7 bases respectively, with 11 bases between them.

This clonotype was seen more than once but under ten times. One end of the junction varies from germline; a read error may be responsible. CDR3 nucleotide sequence: TGTGCTAGCAGCTCCTTGGCGGGAACCCAGGAGACCCAGTACTTC. This encodes CASSSLAGTQETQYF. The chain recombines TRBV7-7 with TRBJ2-5; D may be TRBD2 (6 bases). Germline-derived CDR1 and CDR2 are SSHAT and FNYEAQ (reference sequence). The CDR3 consists of 15 residues. Full variable domain (remainder filled in from reference TRBV7-7 and TRBJ2-5): GAGVSQSPRYKVTKRGQDVTLRCDPISSHATLYWYQQALGQGPEFLTYFNYEAQPDKSGLPSDRFSAERPEGSISTLTIQRTEQRDSAMYRCASSSLAGTQETQYFGPGTRLLVL.

This clonotype has a handful of counts. J is TRBJ2-7 and V is TRBV2; maybe TRBD1 (5 bases). The CDR3 covers 12 residues. V was pared by 10 bases and J by 5 bases, with 15 bases between. The germline V gene encodes CDR1 SNHLY and CDR2 FYNNEI. CDR3 nucleotide sequence: TGTGCCATCACCAGGGAAGGTCACGAGCAGTACTTC. Its protein product is CAITREGHEQYF.